The 25 T cell receptor beta chains below were found in one sample sequenced in a study of blood T cell repertoires in COVID-19. Clones were read by immunoSEQ multiplex PCR, and TCRdb kept only the in-frame ones, dropping some. Among 150,000 or so clones, around 82% were seen once, and the ten largest hold 12% to 15%. Source material: peripheral blood. The receptor set was obtained from a human donor with acute or convalescent COVID-19. The donor label of this sample is uncertain.

The DNA of the CDR3 is TGCGCCAGCAGCCTAGGGACAGCTAACTATGGCTACACCTTC. This encodes CASSLGTANYGYTF. The V and J genes are TRBV4-1 and TRBJ1-2, with 7 bases aligning to TRBD1. Germline V gives CDR1 MGHRA, CDR2 YSYEKL. This CDR3 has 14 amino acids. The V gene end was trimmed by 4 bases and the J gene end by 0 bases; junction bases not matched to a gene: 2.

The chain links TRBV7-9 to TRBJ2-7; 11 nucleotides agree with TRBD2. V shed 5 bases and J 0 bases; nucleotides not matched to a gene: 12. In germline, CDR1 is SEHNR, CDR2 FQNEAQ (reference sequence). The CDR3 length is 18 residues. CDR3 sequence (DNA): TGTGCCAGCAGCCCCCGGGGTCTAGCGGGGGGCCCCTCCTACGAGCAGTACTTC. Its protein product is CASSPRGLAGGPSYEQYF.

The chain employs TRBV5-1 and TRBJ2-3, with D perhaps TRBD2 (5 bases). Per germline, CDR1 SGHRS and CDR2 YFSETQ. This CDR3 is 15 amino acids long. V lost 1 base to trimming and J lost 0 bases, with 9 bases between them. The CDR3: CASSLTGISTDTQYF. The CDR3 coding sequence is TGCGCCAGCAGCTTGACGGGGATAAGCACAGATACGCAGTATTTT. Full variable domain (outside the CDR3, taken from reference TRBV5-1 and TRBJ2-3): KAGVTQTPRYLIKTRGQQVTLSCSPISGHRSVSWYQQTPGQGLQFLFEYFSETQRNKGNFPGRFSGRQFSNSRSEMNVSTLELGDSALYLCASSLTGISTDTQYFGPGTRLTVL.

This rearrangement joins TRBV7-9 to TRBJ1-6; TRBD1 might be the D (5 bases). Germline assignment: CDR1 SEHNR and CDR2 FQNEAQ (reference sequence). V was shortened by 5 bases and J by 0 bases, with 11 bases between the two germline ends. The CDR3 totals 16 residues. This CDR3 reads CASSPKGNSYNSPLHF. The CDR3 region has the DNA TGTGCCAGCAGCCCCAAGGGGAACTCCTATAATTCACCCCTCCACTTT.

The chain links TRBV11-2 to TRBJ2-3; D uncertain. The germline CDR1 and CDR2 sequences are SGHAT and FQNNGV. V was pared by 4 bases and J by 0 bases, with 2 bases between. This CDR3 has 12 residues. CDR3: CASSSSTDTQYF. The CDR3 nucleotides read TGTGCCAGCAGCTCAAGCACAGATACGCAGTATTTT.

The chain has TRBV6-1 and TRBJ1-2; possibly TRBD1 for D (6 bases). The CDR3 has 13 residues. Trimming pared 3 bases from V and 8 bases from J, leaving 13 bases between. Germline CDR1 reads MNHNS; CDR2 reads SASEGT. CDR3 residues: CASSDAGVGGYTF. CDR3 coding DNA: TGTGCCAGCAGTGACGCAGGGGTTGGCGGCTACACCTTC.

The rearrangement links TRBV7-8 to TRBJ1-4; possible D gene TRBD1, 6 bases. V was shortened by 4 bases and J by 0 bases, with 9 bases between the two germline ends. This CDR3 has 15 amino acids. The germline V gene encodes CDR1 SGHVS and CDR2 FQNEAQ. The CDR3 region has the DNA TGTGCCAGCAGCTCAAACAGGGCAACTAATGAAAAACTGTTTTTT. As protein: CASSSNRATNEKLFF.

The gene calls are TRBV7-9 and TRBJ2-7; D is ambiguous. Germline CDR1 is SEHNR and CDR2 is FQNEAQ (reference sequence). V lost 2 bases and J lost 1, with 9 bases in between. This CDR3 contains 14 residues. CDR3 region: CASSLSQVSYEQYF. CDR3 in DNA: TGTGCCAGCAGCTTATCCCAGGTATCCTACGAGCAGTACTTC.

This chain joins TRBV6-1 and TRBJ2-5; TRBD2 agrees at 7 bases. V dropped 3 bases and J dropped 2; count of bases not matched to a gene: 6. The length of the CDR3 is 15 residues. Per the germline V gene, CDR1 is MNHNS and CDR2 is SASEGT. The CDR3 loop reads CASSERRGKQETQYF. The CDR3 nucleotides read TGTGCCAGCAGTGAGCGGCGGGGGAAACAAGAGACCCAGTACTTC.

The V gene is TRBV7-3, the J gene TRBJ1-2, with a possible D match to TRBD1 (6 bases). Trimming pared 0 bases from V and 4 bases from J, leaving 12 bases between. The CDR3 consists of 15 residues. Germline loops: CDR1 SGHTA, CDR2 FQGTGA. DNA of the CDR3: TGTGCCAGCAGCTTAACCGCGGGGGCGACCTATGGCTACACCTTC. Translated: CASSLTAGATYGYTF.

The chain has TRBV20-1 and TRBJ2-3; D perhaps matches TRBD2 (5 bases). The ends were cut back, 5 bases at V and 5 bases at J, with 8 bases in the middle. CDR3 length equals 11 residues. Germline assignment: CDR1 DFQATT and CDR2 SNEGSKA (reference sequence). DNA for the CDR3: TGCAGTGCTCCCCGGGGAGATACGCAGTATTTT. It encodes CSAPRGDTQYF.

This chain uses TRBV6-2 or TRBV6-3 with TRBJ1-5; D unresolved. V lost 0 bases and J 0 bases, leaving 9 bases between the germline ends. The CDR3 covers 16 residues. Germline V gene lookup returns CDR1 MNHEY and CDR2 SVGEGT. CDR3 bases: TGTGCCAGCAGTTACTCGTGGCCTTATAGCAATCAGCCCCAGCATTTT. This translates into CASSYSWPYSNQPQHF.

The chain joins TRBV5-1 to TRBJ2-1; 11 bases align to TRBD2. The CDR3 has 14 amino acids. Germline values: CDR1 SGHRS, CDR2 YFSETQ. The V gene end was trimmed by 6 bases and the J gene end by 3 bases; junction bases not matched to a gene: 2. The CDR3, as DNA: TGCGCCAGCAATCTAGCGGGGGGCTACAATGAGCAGTTCTTC. This codes for CASNLAGGYNEQFF.

The chain carries TRBV7-2 and TRBJ2-2, with 11 positions matching TRBD2. Trimming at V came to 1 base and at J to 6 bases, leaving 1 base not matched to a gene. The germline gives CDR1 SGHTA, CDR2 FQGNSA. The CDR3 totals 15 residues. The CDR3 spells CASSLETSGAGELFF. In nucleotides, the CDR3 is TGTGCCAGCAGCTTAGAGACTAGCGGGGCCGGGGAGCTGTTTTTT. Filled out from reference TRBV7-2 and TRBJ2-2, the complete variable domain reads GAGVSQSPSNKVTEKGKDVELRCDPISGHTALYWYRQSLGQGLEFLIYFQGNSAPDKSGLPSDRFSAERTGGSVSTLTIQRTQQEDSAVYLCASSLETSGAGELFFGEGSRLTVL.

This clone was counted once. The V and J genes are TRBV3-1 (or the pseudogene TRBV3-2) and TRBJ1-6, with D possibly matching TRBD1 (5 bases). Germline V gene lookup returns CDR1 LGHDT and CDR2 YNNKEL (reference sequence). This CDR3 comprises 16 residues. The V end lost 2 bases, the J end lost 7 bases, and 15 bases lay between the germline ends. In DNA, the CDR3 is TGTGCCAGCAGCCAATATGGGGGAGGCAGCAATTCACCCCTCCACTTT. Protein product: CASSQYGGGSNSPLHF.

This clone occurred a few times. The V call is TRBV27, the J call TRBJ1-2; 9 bases fit TRBD1. The CDR3 consists of 15 residues. Germline CDR1 and CDR2: MNHEY and SMNVEV (reference sequence). Trimming removed 0 bases from V and 7 bases from J; junction bases left unmatched: 6. CDR3 residues: CASSLSKGQGGGYTF. The CDR3 DNA sequence: TGTGCCAGCAGTTTATCGAAGGGACAGGGTGGTGGCTACACCTTC.

This chain uses TRBV7-2 with TRBJ1-1; TRBD1 might be the D (5 bases). The length of the CDR3 is 14 residues. Germline CDR1 is SGHTA and CDR2 is FQGNSA. V was shortened by 4 bases and J by 1 base, with 10 bases between the two germline ends. The CDR3 nucleotides are TGTGCCAGCAGCTCGCAGGGCAGGAACACTGAAGCTTTCTTT. Translating gives CASSSQGRNTEAFF.

The chain joins TRBV3-1 (or the pseudogene TRBV3-2) to TRBJ1-5, with TRBD1 matching 7 bases. The germline CDR1 and CDR2 sequences are LGHDT and YNNKEL (reference sequence). The trim removed 4 bases at V and 5 bases at J, leaving 5 bases unmatched. CDR3 length: 14 residues. As DNA, the CDR3 is TGTGCCAGCAGCCTAGGGGGCGCGGATCAGCCCCAGCATTTT. As protein: CASSLGGADQPQHF.

The chain links TRBV6-6 to TRBJ1-1, with 7 positions matching TRBD1. V trimming: 8 bases; J trimming: 3 bases; junction bases outside the gene matches: 9. The CDR3 is 14 amino acids. From germline, CDR1 is MNHNY and CDR2 SVGAGI (reference sequence). CDR3: CASVANRGDTEAFF. CDR3 coding DNA: TGTGCCAGCGTTGCCAACAGGGGAGACACTGAAGCTTTCTTT.

The chain joins TRBV27 to TRBJ1-1; D is perhaps TRBD1 (5 bases). This CDR3 is built from 16 residues. Trimming took off 3 bases at V and 1 base at J, with 15 bases between the two ends. Looked up from germline, CDR1 is MNHEY and CDR2 is SMNVEV (reference sequence). The CDR3 region has the DNA TGTGCCAGCAGTTTTAAAGGGGTTAGGGAGAACACTGAAGCTTTCTTT. Its translation is CASSFKGVRENTEAFF.

The rearrangement uses TRBV6-5 and TRBJ1-2, with unresolved D. CDR3 length equals 14 residues. V was trimmed by 0 bases and J by 8 bases, leaving 13 bases between them. Looked up from germline, CDR1 is MNHEY and CDR2 is SVGAGI. This chain's CDR3 is CASSYSSRGYGYTF. The CDR3, as DNA: TGTGCCAGCAGTTACTCGAGTAGAGGGTACGGCTACACCTTC.

The rearrangement uses TRBV6-2 or TRBV6-3 and TRBJ1-2, with D perhaps matching TRBD1 (5 bases). Trimming removed 4 bases at V and 8 bases at J, with 14 bases between. The CDR3 length is 13 residues. Per germline, CDR1 MNHEY and CDR2 SVGEGT. CDR3 sequence reads: CASSSDGGAGYTF. The CDR3 coding sequence is TGTGCCAGCAGTTCCGATGGAGGGGCCGGCTACACCTTC.

The V and J genes are TRBV6-5 and TRBJ1-1; weak D call: TRBD1 (6 bases). Trimming pared 7 bases from V and 8 bases from J, leaving 14 bases between. Germline V lookup: CDR1 MNHEY, CDR2 SVGAGI. CDR3 length: 12 residues. The DNA for the CDR3 is TGTGCCAGCACCGGTACAGGGCGGGAAGCTTTCTTT. It encodes CASTGTGREAFF.

This clone was seen a handful of times. The rearrangement joins TRBV21-1 to TRBJ2-3; the table calls TRBD2, which could not be checked here. TRBV21-1 is marked as a pseudogene. There are 16 residues in the CDR3. CDR3 nucleotide sequence: TGTGCCAGCAGCAAATGGGCCGGGGGGCACAGGAATACGCAGTATTTT. Translating gives CASSKWAGGHRNTQYF.

This chain connects TRBV5-1 to TRBJ1-4, with D uncertain. V shed 0 bases and J shed 4 bases, with 13 bases lying between them. From germline, CDR1 is SGHRS and CDR2 YFSETQ. This CDR3 has 16 amino acids. CDR3 coding DNA: TGCGCCAGCAGCTTGGAAGGCGGGCTCAGTAATGAAAAACTGTTTTTT. This codes for CASSLEGGLSNEKLFF.